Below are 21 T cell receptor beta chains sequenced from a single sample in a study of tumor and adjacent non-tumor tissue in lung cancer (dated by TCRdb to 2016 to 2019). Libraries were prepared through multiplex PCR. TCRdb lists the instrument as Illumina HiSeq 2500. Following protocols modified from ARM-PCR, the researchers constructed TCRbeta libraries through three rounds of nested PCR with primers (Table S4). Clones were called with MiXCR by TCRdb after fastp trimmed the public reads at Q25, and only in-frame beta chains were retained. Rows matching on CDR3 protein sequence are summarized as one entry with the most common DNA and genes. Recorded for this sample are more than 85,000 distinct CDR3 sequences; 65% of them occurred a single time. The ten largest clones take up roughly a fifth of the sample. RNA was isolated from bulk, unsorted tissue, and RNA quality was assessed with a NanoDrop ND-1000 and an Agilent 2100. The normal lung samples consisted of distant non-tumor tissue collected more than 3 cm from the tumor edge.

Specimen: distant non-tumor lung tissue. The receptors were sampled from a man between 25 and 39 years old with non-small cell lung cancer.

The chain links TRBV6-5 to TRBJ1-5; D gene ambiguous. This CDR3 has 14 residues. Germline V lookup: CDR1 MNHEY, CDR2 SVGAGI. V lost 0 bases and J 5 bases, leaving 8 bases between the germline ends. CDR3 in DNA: TGTGCCAGCAGTTACTCGACTTGGGATCAGCCCCAGCATTTT. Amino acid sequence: CASSYSTWDQPQHF.

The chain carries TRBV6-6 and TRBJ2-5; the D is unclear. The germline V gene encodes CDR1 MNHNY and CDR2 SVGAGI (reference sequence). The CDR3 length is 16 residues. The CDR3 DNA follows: TGTACCAACAGTTACTCGGGCAGGCCTCTGGGGGAGACCCAGTACTTC. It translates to CTNSYSGRPLGETQYF.

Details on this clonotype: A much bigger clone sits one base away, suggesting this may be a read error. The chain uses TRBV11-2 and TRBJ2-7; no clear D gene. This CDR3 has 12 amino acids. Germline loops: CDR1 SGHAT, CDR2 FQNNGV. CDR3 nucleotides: TGTGCCAACACCCAGGAGACCTACGAGCACTACTTC. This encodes CANTQETYEHYF.

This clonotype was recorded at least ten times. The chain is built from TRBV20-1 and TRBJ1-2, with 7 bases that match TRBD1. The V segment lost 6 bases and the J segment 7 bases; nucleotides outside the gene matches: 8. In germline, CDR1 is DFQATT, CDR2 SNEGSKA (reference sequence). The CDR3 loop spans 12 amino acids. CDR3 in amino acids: CSASQGEVGYTF. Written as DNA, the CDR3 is TGCAGTGCCAGCCAGGGGGAGGTTGGCTACACCTTC.

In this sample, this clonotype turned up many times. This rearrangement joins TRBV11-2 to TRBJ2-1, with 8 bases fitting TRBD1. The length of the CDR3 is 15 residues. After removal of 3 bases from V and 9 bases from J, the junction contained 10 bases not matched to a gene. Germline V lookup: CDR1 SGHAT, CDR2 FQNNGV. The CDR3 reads CASSFGQGGLGEQFF. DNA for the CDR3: TGTGCCAGCAGCTTCGGACAGGGAGGTTTGGGTGAGCAGTTCTTC.

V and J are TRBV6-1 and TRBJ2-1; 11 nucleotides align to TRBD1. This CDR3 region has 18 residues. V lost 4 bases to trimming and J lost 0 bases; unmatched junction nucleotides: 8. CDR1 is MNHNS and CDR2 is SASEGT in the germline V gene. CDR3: CASSAYGQGASSYNEQFF. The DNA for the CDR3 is TGTGCCAGCAGTGCCTACGGACAGGGGGCGAGCTCCTACAATGAGCAGTTCTTC.

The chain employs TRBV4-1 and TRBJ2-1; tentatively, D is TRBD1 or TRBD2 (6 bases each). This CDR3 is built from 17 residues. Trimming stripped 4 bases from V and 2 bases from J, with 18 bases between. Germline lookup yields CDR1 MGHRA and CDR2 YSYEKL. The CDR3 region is CASSPWAGGLTYNEQFF. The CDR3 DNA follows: TGCGCCAGCAGCCCGTGGGCCGGGGGCCTTACCTACAATGAGCAGTTCTTC.

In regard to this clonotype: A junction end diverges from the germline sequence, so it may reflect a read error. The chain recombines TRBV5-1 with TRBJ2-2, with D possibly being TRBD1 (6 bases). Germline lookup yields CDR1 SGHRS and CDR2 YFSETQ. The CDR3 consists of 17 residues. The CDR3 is CASRPGAVTGNTGELSF. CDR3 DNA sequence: TGCGCCAGCAGGCCCGGTGCCGTGACAGGAAACACCGGGGAGCTGTCATTT.

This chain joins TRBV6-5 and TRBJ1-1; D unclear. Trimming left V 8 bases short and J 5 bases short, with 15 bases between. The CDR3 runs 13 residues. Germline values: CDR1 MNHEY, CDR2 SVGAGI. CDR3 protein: CASLMDGETEAFF. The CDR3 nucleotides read TGTGCCAGCCTAATGGACGGGGAGACTGAAGCTTTCTTT.

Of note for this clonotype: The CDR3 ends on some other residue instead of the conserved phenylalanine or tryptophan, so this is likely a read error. CDR3 coding DNA: TGTGCCAGCAGCGCCCGGGACGAAGGGGAGACCCAGTACTTA. The encoded protein is CASSARDEGETQYL. The chain uses TRBV11-2 and TRBJ2-5; D may be TRBD1 or TRBD2 (5 bases each). Trimming stripped 5 bases from V and 5 bases from J, with 15 bases between. This CDR3 comprises 14 residues. Germline CDR1 SGHAT, CDR2 FQNNGV.

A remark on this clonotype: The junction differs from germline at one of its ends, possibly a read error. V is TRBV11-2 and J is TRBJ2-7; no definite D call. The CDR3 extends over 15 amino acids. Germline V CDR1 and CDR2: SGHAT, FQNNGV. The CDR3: CASSLDQLIGLSVSF. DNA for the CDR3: TGTGCCAGCAGCTTAGATCAACTGATAGGGCTGTCCGTCTCCTTC.

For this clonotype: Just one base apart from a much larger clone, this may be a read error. In nucleotides, the CDR3 is TGTGCCAGCAGTTACTCCGGGACAGGGGGCTACGAGCAGAACTTC. It encodes CASSYSGTGGYEQNF. The genes are TRBV6-5 and TRBJ2-7; 12 bases agree with TRBD1. Germline V gives CDR1 MNHEY, CDR2 SVGAGI. This CDR3 is 15 amino acids long.

The CDR3 DNA reads TGCAGTGCTAGAGAGACAATGAACGCCGTGGAGCTGTTTTTT. Amino acid sequence: CSARETMNAVELFF. This sequence joins TRBV20-1 and TRBJ2-2; D is ambiguous. CDR1 is DFQATT and CDR2 is SNEGSKA in the germline V gene (reference sequence). V dropped 0 bases and J dropped 10 bases, with 15 bases sitting between them. The CDR3 has 14 residues.

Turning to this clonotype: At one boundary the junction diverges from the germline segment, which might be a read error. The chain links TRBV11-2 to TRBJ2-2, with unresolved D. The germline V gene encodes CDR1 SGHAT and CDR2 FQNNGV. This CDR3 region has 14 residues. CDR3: CASSPSVNTWELFF. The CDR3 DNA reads TGTGCCAGCAGCCCTAGTGTTAACACCTGGGAACTGTTCTTT. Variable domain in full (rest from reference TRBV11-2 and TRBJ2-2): EAGVAQSPRYKIIEKRQSVAFWCNPISGHATLYWYQQILGQGPKLLIQFQNNGVVDDSQLPKDRFSAERLKGVDSTLKIQPAKLEDSAVYLCASSPSVNTWELFFGEGSRLTVL.

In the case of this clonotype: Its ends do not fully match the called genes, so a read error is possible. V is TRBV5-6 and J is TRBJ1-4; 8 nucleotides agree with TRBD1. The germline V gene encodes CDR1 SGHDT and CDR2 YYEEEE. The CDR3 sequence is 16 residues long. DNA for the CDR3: TGTGCCAGCAGCTTGTGGGGACAGGCAGGTCACGAAAAACTGTTATTT. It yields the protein CASSLWGQAGHEKLLF.

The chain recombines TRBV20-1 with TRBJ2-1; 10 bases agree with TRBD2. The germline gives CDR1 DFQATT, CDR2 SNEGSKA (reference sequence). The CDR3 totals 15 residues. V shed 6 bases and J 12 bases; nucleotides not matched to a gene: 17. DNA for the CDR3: TGCAGTGCCCTGGTCGGGACTAGCGTTCTCCATGGGCAGTTCTTC. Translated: CSALVGTSVLHGQFF.

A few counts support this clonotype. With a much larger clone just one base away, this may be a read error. CDR3 in DNA: TGTACCAGCGGTATTCTACGAGACAGCCCCAATCAGCCCCAGCATTTT. This translates into CTSGILRDSPNQPQHF. The V gene is TRBV6-5, the J gene TRBJ1-5; TRBD1 might be the D (5 bases). The CDR3 covers 16 residues. Germline V lookup: CDR1 MNHEY, CDR2 SVGAGI.

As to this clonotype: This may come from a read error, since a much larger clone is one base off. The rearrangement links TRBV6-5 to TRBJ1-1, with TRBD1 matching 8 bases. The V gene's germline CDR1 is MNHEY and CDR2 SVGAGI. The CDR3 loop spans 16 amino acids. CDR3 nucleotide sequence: TGTGTCAGCAGCGGACCCCCGGGGACAGGGAACACTGAAGCTTTCTTT. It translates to CVSSGPPGTGNTEAFF.

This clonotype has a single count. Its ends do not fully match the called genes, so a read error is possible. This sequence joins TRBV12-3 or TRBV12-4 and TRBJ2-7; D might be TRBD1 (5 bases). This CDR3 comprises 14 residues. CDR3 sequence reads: CASSLGLLPYEQHF. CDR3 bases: TGTGCCAGCAGTTTGGGGCTGCTCCCCTATGAGCAGCACTTC.

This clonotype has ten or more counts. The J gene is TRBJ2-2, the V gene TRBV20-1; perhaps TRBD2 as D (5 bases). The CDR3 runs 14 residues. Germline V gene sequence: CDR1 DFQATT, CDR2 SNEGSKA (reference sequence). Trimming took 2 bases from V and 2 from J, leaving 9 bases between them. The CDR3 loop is CSARPRLNTGELFF. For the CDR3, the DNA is TGCAGTGCTAGACCCAGACTAAACACCGGGGAGCTGTTTTTT.

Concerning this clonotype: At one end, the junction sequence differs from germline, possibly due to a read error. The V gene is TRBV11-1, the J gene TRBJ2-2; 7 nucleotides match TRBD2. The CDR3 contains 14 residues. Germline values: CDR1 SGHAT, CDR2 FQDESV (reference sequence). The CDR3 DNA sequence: TGTGCCAGGAGCTTAGGAGGGAGGGCCGTGGAGCTGTTTTTT. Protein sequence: CARSLGGRAVELFF.